This T cell receptor beta chain was identified in a study of blood T cell repertoires in COVID-19. There are 14 residues in the CDR3. Germline V lookup: CDR1 MDHEN, CDR2 SYDVKM. The V end lost 3 bases, the J end lost 3 bases, and 10 bases lay between the germline ends. Repertoires were generated with immunoSEQ multiplex PCR, while TCRdb's copy carries only in-frame clones and drops some. Of roughly 250,000 clones in the sample, 70% to 90% were seen once. Participants' own reports of clinical history determined their cohort assignment. The sequence came from a young woman who had recovered from COVID-19. The J gene is TRBJ2-3, the V gene TRBV28; D remains unclear. Sequenced sample: PBMCs or T cells enriched from blood (not recorded which). CDR3 protein: CASSLRSSTDTQYF. CDR3 DNA sequence: TGTGCCAGCAGTTTGCGGTCATCTACAGATACGCAGTATTTT.